These 31 T cell receptor beta chains came from one sample sequenced in a study of blood T cells in healthy people across ages. Next came a second PCR, run for about 7 to 11 cycles, which used a sample-barcoded 5' primer along with a J-beta primer mix. TCRdb ran MiXCR on the 5' RACE reads and lists one entry per CDR3 protein. The top ten clones hold about 10% of a sample with roughly 1.7 million distinct CDR3 sequences, about 31% of them seen once. The sample taken for sequencing was blood. The receptors shown here come from a woman in her twenties or thirties in good health.

This clonotype was picked up a small number of times. The CDR3 reads CASSLGGTSTYEQYF. The CDR3 nucleotides read TGCGCCAGCAGCTTGGGAGGGACCAGCACCTACGAGCAGTACTTC. The chain combines TRBV5-1 with TRBJ2-7; D is possibly TRBD1 or TRBD2 (5 bases each). Trimming took 0 bases from V and 2 from J, leaving 12 bases between them. The CDR3 contains 15 residues. Germline V lookup: CDR1 SGHRS, CDR2 YFSETQ.

This clonotype has at least ten counts. This chain uses TRBV6-2 or TRBV6-3 with TRBJ2-3; 10 bases align to TRBD2. The V gene's germline CDR1 is MNHEY and CDR2 SVGEGT. This CDR3 is built from 15 residues. Trimming took 6 bases from V and 3 from J; bases not matched to a gene: 6. DNA for the CDR3: TGTGCCAGCAGCCAAGCGGGGGGGCTTACAGATACGCAGTATTTT. Its translation is CASSQAGGLTDTQYF.

This clonotype was detected a few times. The chain combines TRBV11-1 with TRBJ2-1, with D perhaps given as TRBD1 or TRBD2 (5 bases each). With 0 bases removed from V and 5 bases from J, the gap between germline ends came to 11 bases. The CDR3 covers 15 residues. Germline-derived CDR1 and CDR2 are SGHAT and FQDESV (reference sequence). As DNA, the CDR3 is TGTGCCAGCAGCTTAGCGCTAGGGACCAACAATGAGCAGTTCTTC. Amino acids: CASSLALGTNNEQFF.

Regarding this clonotype: A junction end diverges from the germline sequence, so it may reflect a read error. The V call is TRBV5-5, the J call TRBJ2-3, with D perhaps being TRBD1 or TRBD2 (5 bases each). The germline V gene encodes CDR1 SGHKS and CDR2 YYEKEE (reference sequence). The CDR3 runs 16 residues. In nucleotides, the CDR3 is TGTGCCAGCAGCTTGGCCGGGGCGCCCTACACAGATATGCAGTATTTT. Translating gives CASSLAGAPYTDMQYF. Combining the CDR3 with reference TRBV5-5 and TRBJ2-3 gives the whole variable domain DAGVTQSPTHLIKTRGQQVTLRCSPISGHKSVSWYQQVLGQGPQFIFQYYEKEERGRGNFPDRFSARQFPNYSSELNVNALLLGDSALYLCASSLAGAPYTDMQYFGPGTRLTVL.

The chain recombines TRBV7-9 with TRBJ1-1; D gene unclear. The CDR3 covers 13 residues. The V gene lost 1 base and the J gene lost 4 bases, with 7 bases spanning the gap. Germline values: CDR1 SEHNR, CDR2 FQNEAQ (reference sequence). This CDR3 is CASSLEVPTEAFF. CDR3 in DNA: TGTGCCAGCAGCTTAGAGGTACCCACTGAAGCTTTCTTT.

V gene TRBV7-6 combines with J gene TRBJ1-5, with D unresolved. V was pared by 5 bases and J by 0 bases, with 8 bases between. The length of the CDR3 is 14 residues. Germline assignment: CDR1 SGHVS and CDR2 FNYEAQ. The CDR3 DNA is TGTGCCAGCAGCCGCAGAGCTAGCAATCAGCCCCAGCATTTT. This encodes CASSRRASNQPQHF.

This rearrangement joins TRBV11-3 to TRBJ2-1, with TRBD1 matching 8 bases. There are 15 residues in the CDR3. V was pared by 6 bases and J by 2 bases, with 6 bases of the junction left unmatched. Germline V gives CDR1 SGHNT, CDR2 YENEEA. The CDR3 loop is CASSYRGTPYNEQFF. For the CDR3, the DNA is TGTGCCAGCAGTTACAGGGGGACCCCCTACAATGAGCAGTTCTTC.

This clonotype was observed a single time. Germline and junction disagree at one end, which may indicate a read error. The chain has TRBV5-1 and TRBJ1-5; D not certain. CDR3 length: 15 residues. CDR1 is SGHRS and CDR2 is YFSETQ in the germline V gene. In nucleotides, the CDR3 is TGCGCCAGCAGCTTGGACGGTCACATTAATCAGCCCCGGCATTTT. This sequence encodes CASSLDGHINQPRHF.

The chain employs TRBV28 and TRBJ2-7; weak D call: TRBD2 (6 bases). CDR3 length: 15 amino acids. Between the trimmed V and J ends, which lost 5 bases and 2 bases, there was a span of 16 bases. CDR1 and CDR2 (germline): MDHEN, SYDVKM. Here the CDR3 reads CASSRTGTRTYEQYF. The DNA of the CDR3 is TGTGCCAGCAGTAGGACCGGGACTCGCACCTACGAGCAGTACTTC.

The rearrangement uses TRBV7-2 and TRBJ2-5; maybe TRBD1 (6 bases). Germline CDR1 is SGHTA and CDR2 is FQGNSA. CDR3 size: 15 residues. V was shortened by 4 bases and J by 2 bases, with 14 bases between the two germline ends. The CDR3 here is CASSSTGTIQETQYF. The CDR3 DNA is TGTGCCAGCAGCTCCACCGGGACAATACAAGAGACCCAGTACTTC. The variable domain in full, completed from reference TRBV7-2 and TRBJ2-5, reads GAGVSQSPSNKVTEKGKDVELRCDPISGHTALYWYRQSLGQGLEFLIYFQGNSAPDKSGLPSDRFSAERTGGSVSTLTIQRTQQEDSAVYLCASSSTGTIQETQYFGPGTRLLVL.

This sequence joins TRBV6-1 and TRBJ1-2, with a tentative D call TRBD1 (5 bases). This CDR3 has 15 residues. The germline V and J ends were trimmed by 2 bases and 8 bases, with 18 bases remaining between them. CDR1 MNHNS and CDR2 SASEGT come from the germline V gene. CDR3 sequence reads: CASSERGLGVSGYTF. CDR3 sequence (DNA): TGTGCCAGCAGTGAAAGGGGATTGGGGGTCTCCGGCTACACCTTC.

V and J are TRBV20-1 and TRBJ2-7; D tentatively reads TRBD1 or TRBD2 (6 bases each). Germline CDR1 is DFQATT and CDR2 is SNEGSKA (reference sequence). The ends were cut back, 6 bases at V and 2 bases at J, with 14 bases in the middle. The CDR3 has 13 residues. In DNA, the CDR3 is TGCAGTGCCCGACGGAGGGGGACCTACGAGCAGTACTTC. Protein sequence: CSARRRGTYEQYF.

CDR3 DNA: TGTGCCAGCAGTGAAGTGGGGGGCCGGGAAAAACTGTTTTTT. Its translation: CASSEVGGREKLFF. This chain uses TRBV25-1 with TRBJ1-4, with D maybe TRBD1 (6 bases). V lost 2 bases, J lost 8 bases, and 12 bases lay in between. This CDR3 is built from 14 residues. Germline V gene sequence: CDR1 MGHDK, CDR2 SYGVNS. Together with reference TRBV25-1 and TRBJ1-4, the CDR3 gives the full variable domain: EADIYQTPRYLVIGTGKKITLECSQTMGHDKMYWYQQDPGMELHLIHYSYGVNSTEKGDLSSESTVSRIRTEHFPLTLESARPSHTSQYLCASSEVGGREKLFFGSGTQLSVL.

This clonotype came up a few times. V is TRBV7-2 and J is TRBJ2-7; 12 nucleotides agree with TRBD2. J lost 2 bases, V lost 1 base, and 6 bases had no gene match. This CDR3 contains 17 residues. Germline CDR1 reads SGHTA; CDR2 reads FQGNSA. The CDR3 nucleotides read TGTGCCAGCAGCTTAGGGACTAGCGGGACCTCCCCCTACGAGCAGTACTTC. Translated, it gives CASSLGTSGTSPYEQYF.

This chain uses TRBV29-1 with TRBJ2-4; D not resolved. Trimming cost V 5 bases and J 1 base, with 9 bases left between them. Germline V gene lookup returns CDR1 SQVTM and CDR2 ANQGSEA. The CDR3 covers 13 residues. DNA of the CDR3: TGCAGCGTTCGTCCTGGGGCCAAAAACATTCAGTACTTC. Translated, it gives CSVRPGAKNIQYF. Filled out from reference TRBV29-1 and TRBJ2-4, the complete variable domain reads SAVISQKPSRDICQRGTSLTIQCQVDSQVTMMFWYRQQPGQSLTLIATANQGSEATYESGFVIDKFPISRPNLTFSTLTVSNMSPEDSSIYLCSVRPGAKNIQYFGAGTRLSVL.

This clonotype showed up just a few times. This chain connects TRBV7-3 to TRBJ2-5; D is undetermined. This CDR3 spans 13 amino acids. Trimming cost V 5 bases and J 5 bases, with 12 bases left between them. The germline V gene has CDR1 SGHTA and CDR2 FQGTGA. CDR3 DNA: TGTGCCAGCAGCCGCGACCCAGAGGAGACCCAGTACTTC. Its translation: CASSRDPEETQYF.

The chain employs TRBV10-3 and TRBJ2-3, with 10 bases aligning to TRBD2. Per germline, CDR1 ENHRY and CDR2 SYGVKD. This CDR3 comprises 17 residues. V dropped 3 bases and J dropped 1; count of bases not matched to a gene: 7. The CDR3 is CAISDLGGTSGTDTQYF. The CDR3 DNA reads as TGTGCCATCAGTGACCTAGGAGGGACTAGCGGCACAGATACGCAGTATTTT.

CDR3 DNA sequence: TGTGCCATTCACGGGAGCTCCTATAATTCACCCCTCCACTTT. Encoded protein: CAIHGSSYNSPLHF. The gene calls are TRBV10-3 and TRBJ1-6, with D hard to call. With 9 bases removed from V and 0 bases from J, the gap between germline ends came to 9 bases. The CDR3 spans 14 residues. Germline CDR1 ENHRY, CDR2 SYGVKD.

This clonotype was detected once. The chain joins TRBV24-1 to TRBJ2-5, with 10 bases matching TRBD1. V was clipped by 4 bases and J by 4 bases; unmatched bases: 5. The CDR3 extends over 15 amino acids. Looked up from germline, CDR1 is KGHDR and CDR2 is SFDVKD. The CDR3 coding sequence is TGTGCCACCAGTGAAGGACAGGGGGTCGGAGAGACCCAGTACTTC. Its protein is CATSEGQGVGETQYF.

This clonotype was observed at least ten times. The chain couples TRBV5-6 to TRBJ2-1, with a tentative D call TRBD2 (5 bases). The CDR3 loop spans 13 amino acids. The V and J ends lost 1 base and 5 bases respectively, with 7 bases between them. Germline V gene sequence: CDR1 SGHDT, CDR2 YYEEEE. This chain's CDR3 is CASSLSGNNEQFF. The CDR3 DNA sequence: TGTGCCAGCAGCTTGAGCGGCAACAATGAGCAGTTCTTC.

The chain is built from TRBV10-2 and TRBJ2-1, with D unresolved. Looked up from germline, CDR1 is WSHSY and CDR2 is SAAADI. This CDR3 is 13 amino acids long. V lost 7 bases and J 5 bases, leaving 12 bases between the germline ends. The CDR3 sequence is CASNLDSNNEQFF. The CDR3 nucleotides read TGCGCCAGCAACCTTGATTCCAACAATGAGCAGTTCTTC.

A few counts support this clonotype. The V gene is TRBV9, the J gene TRBJ2-2; D might be TRBD2 (6 bases). This CDR3 has 16 residues. V lost 0 bases and J 7 bases, leaving 16 bases between the germline ends. CDR1 and CDR2 (germline): SGDLS, YYNGEE. The CDR3: CASSVAPSAESGELFF. CDR3 coding DNA: TGTGCCAGCAGCGTAGCGCCTAGCGCGGAAAGCGGGGAGCTGTTTTTT. The full variable domain, rest sourced from reference TRBV9 and TRBJ2-2, is DSGVTQTPKHLITATGQRVTLRCSPRSGDLSVYWYQQSLDQGLQFLIQYYNGEERAKGNILERFSAQQFPDLHSELNLSSLELGDSALYFCASSVAPSAESGELFFGEGSRLTVL.

The V gene is TRBV28, the J gene TRBJ2-2, with 7 nucleotides matching TRBD2. Germline values: CDR1 MDHEN, CDR2 SYDVKM. The CDR3 spans 16 residues. V shed 6 bases and J 5 bases; nucleotides not matched to a gene: 12. The CDR3 sequence: CASSLNGGTRTGELFF. The CDR3 DNA reads as TGTGCCAGCAGCCTTAACGGGGGGACGCGGACCGGGGAGCTGTTTTTT.

The V and J genes are TRBV10-3 and TRBJ1-5; no definite D call. With 4 bases removed from V and 7 bases from J, the gap between germline ends came to 8 bases. The CDR3 loop spans 12 amino acids. The V gene's germline CDR1 is ENHRY and CDR2 SYGVKD. CDR3 sequence reads: CAISGGGQPQHF. CDR3 nucleotides: TGTGCCATCAGTGGAGGAGGCCAGCCCCAGCATTTT.

The V and J genes are TRBV15 and TRBJ2-7; D assignment may be TRBD1 or TRBD2 (5 bases each). The DNA matches TRBJ2-5 better at its end, which makes the J call doubtful. Germline-derived CDR1 and CDR2 are LNHNV and YYDKDF (reference sequence). The CDR3 extends over 14 amino acids. The DNA of the CDR3 is TGTGCCACCAGCAGAGATTCAGGGAGAGAGACCCAGTACTTC. Protein: CATSRDSGRETQYF.

This clonotype was seen a handful of times. J is TRBJ2-3 and V is TRBV20-1; D is unresolved. Germline V gene sequence: CDR1 DFQATT, CDR2 SNEGSKA (reference sequence). With 6 bases removed from V and 5 bases from J, the gap between germline ends came to 9 bases. This CDR3 is 11 amino acids long. CDR3 coding DNA: TGCAGTGCAAATAACAGAGATACGCAGTATTTT. It is translated as CSANNRDTQYF.

In DNA form, the CDR3 reads TGTGCCAGCAGTGAATCCGGGACATCCTACCGGGGGCAGTACTTC. Its protein is CASSESGTSYRGQYF. The chain combines TRBV25-1 with TRBJ2-7, with D possibly being TRBD1 (6 bases). Trimming took 1 base from V and 9 from J, leaving 19 bases between them. The CDR3 totals 15 residues. CDR1 is MGHDK and CDR2 is SYGVNS in the germline V gene.

The chain is built from TRBV6-5 and TRBJ2-1; no firm D call. CDR3 length: 13 residues. Between the trimmed V and J ends, which lost 5 bases and 6 bases, there was a span of 11 bases. Looked up from germline, CDR1 is MNHEY and CDR2 is SVGAGI. For the CDR3, the DNA is TGTGCCAGCAGTCGAGGTCGGGTCAATGAGCAGTTCTTC. Its protein product is CASSRGRVNEQFF.

The chain has TRBV25-1 and TRBJ1-4; tentative D call: TRBD1 (5 bases). Germline V gene data show CDR1 as MGHDK and CDR2 as SYGVNS. CDR3 length equals 15 residues. The V end was cut by 2 bases, the J end by 7 bases, with 14 bases between. The CDR3 DNA sequence: TGTGCCAGCAGTGAAGGGGGTGGTAGGCGTGAAAAACTGTTTTTT. Encoded protein: CASSEGGGRREKLFF. Combining the CDR3 with reference TRBV25-1 and TRBJ1-4 gives the whole variable domain EADIYQTPRYLVIGTGKKITLECSQTMGHDKMYWYQQDPGMELHLIHYSYGVNSTEKGDLSSESTVSRIRTEHFPLTLESARPSHTSQYLCASSEGGGRREKLFFGSGTQLSVL.

This clonotype showed up many times. The V gene is TRBV7-2, the J gene TRBJ2-3; D is ambiguous. The CDR3 is 15 amino acids. Per germline, CDR1 SGHTA and CDR2 FQGNSA. The V gene lost 2 bases and the J gene lost 3 bases, with 12 bases spanning the gap. DNA of the CDR3: TGTGCCAGCAGCTTACCCCTGGGCGCGACAGATACGCAGTATTTT. Residues: CASSLPLGATDTQYF.

This clonotype was counted a few times. This rearrangement joins TRBV20-1 to TRBJ2-7; D may be TRBD2 (6 bases). Trimming stripped 1 base from V and 3 bases from J, with 19 bases between. CDR1 and CDR2 from the germline V gene are DFQATT and SNEGSKA (reference sequence). This CDR3 has 16 amino acids. CDR3 nucleotides: TGCAGTGCTAGAGTCGCGGGTGGCGGGGACTTCTACGAGCAGTACTTC. It encodes CSARVAGGGDFYEQYF.